This TCR beta chain was captured in a study of OX40 agonist ivuxolimab in advanced cancers. At the level of the study: Across the patients, intravenous ivuxolimab was delivered every 2 weeks at 0.01 to 10 mg/kg. Patients achieving partial responses numbered three: one hepatocellular carcinoma case and two cutaneous melanoma cases. Points from the study as a whole: The study found that CD8+ T cells averaged more expanded clones than CD4+. Not determined was the antigen specificity of the expanded peripheral T cells.

About this clone itself: The antigen is unknown.

This CDR3 has 12 amino acids. Germline CDR1 and CDR2: SQVTM and ANQGSEA. The V end lost 3 bases, the J end lost 8 bases, and 13 bases lay between the germline ends. Some clones are missing from TCRdb's copy, which holds only in-frame ones; the method was immunoSEQ multiplex PCR. The data contain tens of thousands of clones, approximately 71% of them singletons. Specimen: CD4+ or CD8+ T cells sorted from blood, collected in a trial of the OX40 agonist ivuxolimab. V usage is TRBV29-1 and J usage is TRBJ1-2, with D maybe TRBD1 (5 bases). The TCR originated in an adult with an advanced solid tumor such as melanoma, head and neck, liver or kidney cancer. CDR3 protein: CSVDGQGQGYTF. The DNA of the CDR3 is TGCAGCGTTGATGGGCAGGGTCAGGGCTACACCTTC.